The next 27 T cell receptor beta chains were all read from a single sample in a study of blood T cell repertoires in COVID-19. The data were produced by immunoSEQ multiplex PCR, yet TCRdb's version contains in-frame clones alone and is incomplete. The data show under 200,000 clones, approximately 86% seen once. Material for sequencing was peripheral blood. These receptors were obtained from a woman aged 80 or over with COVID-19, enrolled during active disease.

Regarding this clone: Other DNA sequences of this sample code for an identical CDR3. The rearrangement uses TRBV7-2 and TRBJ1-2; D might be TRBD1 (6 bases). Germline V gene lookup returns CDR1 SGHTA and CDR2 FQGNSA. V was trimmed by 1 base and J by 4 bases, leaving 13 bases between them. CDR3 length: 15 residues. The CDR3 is CASSLGGGGGYGYTF. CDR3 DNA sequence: TGTGCCAGCAGCTTAGGCGGGGGCGGCGGCTATGGCTACACCTTC.

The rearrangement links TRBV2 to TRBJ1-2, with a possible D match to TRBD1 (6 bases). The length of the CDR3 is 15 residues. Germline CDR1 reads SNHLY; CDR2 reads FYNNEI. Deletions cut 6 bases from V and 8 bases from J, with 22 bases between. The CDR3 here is CASRERQVRREGYTF. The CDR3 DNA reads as TGTGCCAGCAGGGAGAGACAGGTTCGGCGCGAAGGCTACACCTTC.

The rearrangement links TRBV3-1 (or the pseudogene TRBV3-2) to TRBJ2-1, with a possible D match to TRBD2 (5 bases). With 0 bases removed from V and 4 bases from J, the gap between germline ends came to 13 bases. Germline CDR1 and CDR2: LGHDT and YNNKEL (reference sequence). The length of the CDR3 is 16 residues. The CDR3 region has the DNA TGTGCCAGCAGCCAAGATGGAAGCGGAACTTACAATGAGCAGTTCTTC. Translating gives CASSQDGSGTYNEQFF.

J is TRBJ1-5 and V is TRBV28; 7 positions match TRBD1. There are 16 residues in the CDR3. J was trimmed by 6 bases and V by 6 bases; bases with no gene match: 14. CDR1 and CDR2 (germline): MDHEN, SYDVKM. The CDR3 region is CASRTAGQISPQPQHF. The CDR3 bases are TGTGCCAGCAGAACCGCGGGACAGATTTCCCCTCAGCCCCAGCATTTT.

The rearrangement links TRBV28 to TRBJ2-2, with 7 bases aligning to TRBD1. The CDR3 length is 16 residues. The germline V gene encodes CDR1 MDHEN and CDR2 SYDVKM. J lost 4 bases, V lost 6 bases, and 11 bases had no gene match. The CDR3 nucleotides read TGTGCCAGCAGCGCCCCGGGACAGCTTATCACCGGGGAGCTGTTTTTT. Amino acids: CASSAPGQLITGELFF.

The CDR3 protein is CASSVSPQGETQYF. CDR3 sequence (DNA): TGTGCCAGCAGCGTAAGTCCTCAGGGGGAGACCCAGTACTTC. The genes are TRBV9 and TRBJ2-5, with a weak D call TRBD1 (6 bases). The CDR3 has 14 amino acids. V was clipped by 1 base and J by 5 bases, with 12 bases between them. Germline CDR1 and CDR2: SGDLS and YYNGEE.

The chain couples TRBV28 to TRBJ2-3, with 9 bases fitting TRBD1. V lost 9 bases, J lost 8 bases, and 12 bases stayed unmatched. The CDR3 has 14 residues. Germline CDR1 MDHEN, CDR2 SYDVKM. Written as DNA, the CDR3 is TGTGCCAGTTTGAGGGACAGGGTGGAACGTACGCAGTATTTT. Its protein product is CASLRDRVERTQYF.

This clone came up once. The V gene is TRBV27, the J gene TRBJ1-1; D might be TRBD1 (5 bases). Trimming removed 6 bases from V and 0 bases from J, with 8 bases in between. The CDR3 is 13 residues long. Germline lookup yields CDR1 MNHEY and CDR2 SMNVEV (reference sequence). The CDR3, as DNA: TGTGCCAGCAGACAGGCCATGAACACTGAAGCTTTCTTT. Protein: CASRQAMNTEAFF.

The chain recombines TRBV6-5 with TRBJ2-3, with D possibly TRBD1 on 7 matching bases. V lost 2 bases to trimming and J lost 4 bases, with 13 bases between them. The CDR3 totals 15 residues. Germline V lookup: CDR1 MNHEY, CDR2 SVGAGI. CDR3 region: CASSYGQGEADTQYF. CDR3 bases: TGTGCCAGCAGTTACGGGCAGGGGGAGGCAGATACGCAGTATTTT.

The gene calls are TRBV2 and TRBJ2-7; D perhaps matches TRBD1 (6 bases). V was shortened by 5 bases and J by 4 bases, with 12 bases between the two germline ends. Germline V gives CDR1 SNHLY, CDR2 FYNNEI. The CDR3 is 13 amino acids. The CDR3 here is CASSLTQGYEQYF. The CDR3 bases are TGTGCCAGCAGTTTGACGCAGGGGTACGAGCAGTACTTC.

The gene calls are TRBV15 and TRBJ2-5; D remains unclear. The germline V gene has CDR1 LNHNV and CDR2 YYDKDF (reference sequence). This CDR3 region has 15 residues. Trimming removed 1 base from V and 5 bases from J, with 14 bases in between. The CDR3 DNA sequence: TGTGCCACCAGCAGAGGTGGCGTGGAGAGCGAGACCCAGTACTTC. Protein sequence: CATSRGGVESETQYF.

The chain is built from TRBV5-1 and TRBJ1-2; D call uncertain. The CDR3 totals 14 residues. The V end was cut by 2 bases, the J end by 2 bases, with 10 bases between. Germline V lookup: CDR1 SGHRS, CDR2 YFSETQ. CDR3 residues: CASSFEGRNYGYTF. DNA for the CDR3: TGCGCCAGCAGCTTCGAGGGCAGAAACTATGGCTACACCTTC.

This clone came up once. This chain's CDR3 is CASSLGQSREQYF. The CDR3 nucleotides read TGTGCCAGCAGCTTAGGACAGTCTCGGGAGCAGTACTTC. This chain links TRBV11-2 with TRBJ2-7; D is perhaps TRBD1 (5 bases). Germline V gene data show CDR1 as SGHAT and CDR2 as FQNNGV. The CDR3 spans 13 residues. V was cut by 1 base and J by 7 bases, with 11 bases left in between.

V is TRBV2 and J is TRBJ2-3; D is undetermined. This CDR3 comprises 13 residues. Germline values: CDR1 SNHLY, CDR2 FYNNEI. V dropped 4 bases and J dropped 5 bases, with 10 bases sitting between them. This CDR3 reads CASSASAVDTQYF. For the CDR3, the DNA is TGTGCCAGCAGTGCCAGCGCGGTAGATACGCAGTATTTT.

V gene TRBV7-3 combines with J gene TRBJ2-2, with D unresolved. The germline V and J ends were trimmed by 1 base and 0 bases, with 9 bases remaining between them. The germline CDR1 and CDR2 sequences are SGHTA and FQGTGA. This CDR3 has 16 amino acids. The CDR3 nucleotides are TGTGCCAGCAGCTTAAGCGGCGTAGCGAACACCGGGGAGCTGTTTTTT. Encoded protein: CASSLSGVANTGELFF.

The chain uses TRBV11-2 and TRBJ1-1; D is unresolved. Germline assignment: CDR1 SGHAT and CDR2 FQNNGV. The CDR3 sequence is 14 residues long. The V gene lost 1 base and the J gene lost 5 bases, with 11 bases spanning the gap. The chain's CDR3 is CASSLVGPTTEAFF. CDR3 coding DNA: TGTGCCAGCAGCTTAGTGGGCCCCACTACTGAAGCTTTCTTT.

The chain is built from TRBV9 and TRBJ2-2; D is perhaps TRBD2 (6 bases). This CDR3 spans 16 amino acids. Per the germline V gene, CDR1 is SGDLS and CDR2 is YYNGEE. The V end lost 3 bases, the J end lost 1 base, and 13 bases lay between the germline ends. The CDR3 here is CASSAWGDVNTGELFF. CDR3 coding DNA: TGTGCCAGCAGCGCGTGGGGGGACGTGAACACCGGGGAGCTGTTTTTT.

CDR3 protein: CSVRTSGGVETQYF. The CDR3 nucleotides are TGCAGCGTTCGGACTAGCGGGGGCGTTGAGACCCAGTACTTC. V usage is TRBV29-1 and J usage is TRBJ2-5; 13 nucleotides match TRBD2. Germline V gene data show CDR1 as SQVTM and CDR2 as ANQGSEA. The trim removed 5 bases at V and 5 bases at J, leaving 5 bases unmatched. CDR3 length equals 14 residues.

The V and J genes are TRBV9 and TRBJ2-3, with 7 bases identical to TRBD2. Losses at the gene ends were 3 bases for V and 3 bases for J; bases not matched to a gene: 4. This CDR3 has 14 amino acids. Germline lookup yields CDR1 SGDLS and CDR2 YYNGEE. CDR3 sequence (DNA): TGTGCCAGCAGCGCGGGAGGAAGGACAGATACGCAGTATTTT. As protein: CASSAGGRTDTQYF.

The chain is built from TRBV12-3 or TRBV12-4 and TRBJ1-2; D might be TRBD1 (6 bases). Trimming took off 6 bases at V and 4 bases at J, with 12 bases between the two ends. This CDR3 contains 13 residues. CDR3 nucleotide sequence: TGTGCCAGCAGCGGAACAGGGCTCTATGGCTACACCTTC. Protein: CASSGTGLYGYTF.

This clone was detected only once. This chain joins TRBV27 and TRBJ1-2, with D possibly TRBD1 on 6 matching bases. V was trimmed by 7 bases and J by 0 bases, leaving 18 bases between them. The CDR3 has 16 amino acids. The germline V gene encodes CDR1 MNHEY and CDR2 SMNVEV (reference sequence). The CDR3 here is CASTSLLRGTNYGYTF. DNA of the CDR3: TGTGCCAGCACCTCGCTCCTGAGGGGGACTAACTATGGCTACACCTTC.

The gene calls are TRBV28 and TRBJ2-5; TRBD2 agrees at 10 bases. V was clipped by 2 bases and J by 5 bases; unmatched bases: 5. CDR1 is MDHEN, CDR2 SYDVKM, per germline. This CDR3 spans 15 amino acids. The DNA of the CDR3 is TGTGCCAGCAGTTTACCTAGCGGGAGTAGGGAGACCCAGTACTTC. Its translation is CASSLPSGSRETQYF.

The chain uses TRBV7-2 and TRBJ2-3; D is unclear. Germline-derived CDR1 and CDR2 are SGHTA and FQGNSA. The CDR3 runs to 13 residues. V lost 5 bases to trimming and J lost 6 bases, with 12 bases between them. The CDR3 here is CASSPPLVDTQYF. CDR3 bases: TGTGCCAGCAGCCCCCCTTTAGTTGATACGCAGTATTTT.

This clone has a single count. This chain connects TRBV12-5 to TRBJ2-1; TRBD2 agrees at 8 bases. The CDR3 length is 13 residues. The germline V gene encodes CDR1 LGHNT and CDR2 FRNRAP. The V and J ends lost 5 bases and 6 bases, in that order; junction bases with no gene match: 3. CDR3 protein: CASGPGTSNEQFF. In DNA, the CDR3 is TGTGCTAGTGGTCCCGGGACTAGCAATGAGCAGTTCTTC.

CDR3 in amino acids: CASSSSGTSGTAGEQFF. The DNA for the CDR3 is TGTGCCAGCAGCAGCTCCGGGACTAGCGGGACGGCCGGTGAGCAGTTCTTC. This chain connects TRBV11-3 to TRBJ2-1, with 13 bases identical to TRBD2. This CDR3 is 17 amino acids long. Germline V gives CDR1 SGHNT, CDR2 YENEEA. The junction had 13 bases not matched to a gene; V was cut back by 5 bases and J by 9 bases.

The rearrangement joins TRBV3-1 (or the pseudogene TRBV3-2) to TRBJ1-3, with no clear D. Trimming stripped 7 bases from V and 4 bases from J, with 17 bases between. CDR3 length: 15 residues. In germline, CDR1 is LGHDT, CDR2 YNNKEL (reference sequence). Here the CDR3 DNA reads TGTGCCAGCACGGGATTCGAGGTGGGGGGAAACACCATATATTTT. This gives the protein CASTGFEVGGNTIYF.

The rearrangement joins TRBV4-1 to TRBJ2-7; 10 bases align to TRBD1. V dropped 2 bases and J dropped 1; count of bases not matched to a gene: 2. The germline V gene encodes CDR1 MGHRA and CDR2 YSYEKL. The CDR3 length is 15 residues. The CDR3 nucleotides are TGCGCCAGCAGCCAACCGGGACAGGGGTCCTACGAGCAGTACTTC. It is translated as CASSQPGQGSYEQYF.